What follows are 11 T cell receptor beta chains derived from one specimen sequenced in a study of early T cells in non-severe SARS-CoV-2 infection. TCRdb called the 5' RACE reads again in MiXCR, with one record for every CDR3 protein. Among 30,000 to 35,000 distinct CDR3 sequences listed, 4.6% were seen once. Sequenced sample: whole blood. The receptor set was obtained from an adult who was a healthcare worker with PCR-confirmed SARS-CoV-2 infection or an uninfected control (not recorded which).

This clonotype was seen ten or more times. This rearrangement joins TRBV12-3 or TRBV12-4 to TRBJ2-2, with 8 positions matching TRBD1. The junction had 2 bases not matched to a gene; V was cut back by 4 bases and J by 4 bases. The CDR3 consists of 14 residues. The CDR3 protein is CASSSGGSTGELFF. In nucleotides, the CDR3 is TGTGCCAGCAGTTCAGGGGGCAGCACCGGGGAGCTGTTTTTT.

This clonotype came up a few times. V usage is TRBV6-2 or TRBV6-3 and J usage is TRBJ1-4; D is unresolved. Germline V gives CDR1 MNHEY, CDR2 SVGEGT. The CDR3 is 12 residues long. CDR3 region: CDTPATNEKLFF. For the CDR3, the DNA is TGTGATACCCCGGCAACTAATGAAAAACTGTTTTTT.

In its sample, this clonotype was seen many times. CDR3 nucleotides: TGTGCCAGCAGCTTCCCTAGCGGGAGGGGAGGCAATGAGCAGTTCTTC. As protein: CASSFPSGRGGNEQFF. The V and J genes are TRBV7-9 and TRBJ2-1; 12 bases map to TRBD2. The CDR3 has 16 residues. The V gene end was trimmed by 3 bases and the J gene end by 6 bases; junction bases not matched to a gene: 6. The germline V gene encodes CDR1 SEHNR and CDR2 FQNEAQ (reference sequence). Together with reference TRBV7-9 and TRBJ2-1, the CDR3 gives the full variable domain: DTGVSQNPRHKITKRGQNVTFRCDPISEHNRLYWYRQTLGQGPEFLTYFQNEAQLEKSRLLSDRFSAERPKGSFSTLEIQRTEQGDSAMYLCASSFPSGRGGNEQFFGPGTRLTVL.

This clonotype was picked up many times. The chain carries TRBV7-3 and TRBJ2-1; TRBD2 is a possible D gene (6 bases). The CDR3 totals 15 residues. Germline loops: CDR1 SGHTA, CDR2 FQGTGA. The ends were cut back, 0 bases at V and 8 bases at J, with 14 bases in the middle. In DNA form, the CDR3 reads TGTGCCAGCAGCTTAACGCCGGGAGACGGCGATGAGCAGTTCTTC. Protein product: CASSLTPGDGDEQFF.

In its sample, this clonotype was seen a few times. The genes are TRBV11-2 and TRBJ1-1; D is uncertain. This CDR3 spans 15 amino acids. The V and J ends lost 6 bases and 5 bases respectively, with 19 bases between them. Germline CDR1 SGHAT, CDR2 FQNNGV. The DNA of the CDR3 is TGTGCCAGCAGGGACCCCAGGAGATCGGGGACTGAAGCTTTCTTT. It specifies CASRDPRRSGTEAFF.

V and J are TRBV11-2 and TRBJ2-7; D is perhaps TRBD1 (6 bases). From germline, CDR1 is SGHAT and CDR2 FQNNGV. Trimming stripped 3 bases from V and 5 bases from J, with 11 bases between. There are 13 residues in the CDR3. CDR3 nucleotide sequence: TGTGCCAGCAGCTTCACAGGGAGCGACGAGCAGTACTTC. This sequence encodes CASSFTGSDEQYF.

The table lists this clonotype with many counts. The DNA for the CDR3 is TGTGCCAGCAGCGCCTTTGGGGGTTCACCCCTCCACTTT. Encoded protein: CASSAFGGSPLHF. The genes are TRBV5-5 and TRBJ1-6, with D possibly being TRBD1 (5 bases). CDR3 length: 13 residues. Trimming stripped 4 bases from V and 9 bases from J, with 11 bases between. CDR1 and CDR2 from the germline V gene are SGHKS and YYEKEE (reference sequence).

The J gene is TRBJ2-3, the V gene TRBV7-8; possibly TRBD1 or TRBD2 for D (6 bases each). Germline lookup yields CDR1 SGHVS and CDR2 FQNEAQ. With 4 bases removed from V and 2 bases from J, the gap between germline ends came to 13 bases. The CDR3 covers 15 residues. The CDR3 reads CASSSRGGHTDTQYF. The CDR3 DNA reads TGTGCCAGCAGCTCTAGAGGGGGGCACACAGATACGCAGTATTTT.

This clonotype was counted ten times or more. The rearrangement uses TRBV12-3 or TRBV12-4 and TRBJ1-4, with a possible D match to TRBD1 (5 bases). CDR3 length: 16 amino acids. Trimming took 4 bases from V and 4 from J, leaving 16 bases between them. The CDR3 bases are TGTGCCAGCAGTTCAAGGGGAAAGGGGAATAATGAAAAACTGTTTTTT. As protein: CASSSRGKGNNEKLFF.

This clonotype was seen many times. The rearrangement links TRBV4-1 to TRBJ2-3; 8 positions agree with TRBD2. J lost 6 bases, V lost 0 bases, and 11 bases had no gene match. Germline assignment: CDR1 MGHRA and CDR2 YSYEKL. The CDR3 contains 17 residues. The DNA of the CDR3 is TGCGCCAGCAGCCAAGATGCAGCGGGGGCCTCCCTCGATACGCAGTATTTT. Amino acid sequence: CASSQDAAGASLDTQYF.

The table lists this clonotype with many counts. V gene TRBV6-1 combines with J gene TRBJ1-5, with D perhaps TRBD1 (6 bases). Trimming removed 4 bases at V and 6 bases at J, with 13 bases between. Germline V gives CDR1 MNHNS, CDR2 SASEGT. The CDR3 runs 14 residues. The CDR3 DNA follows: TGTGCCAGCAGTGTCTGGGGGCCGGCTCAGCCCCAGCATTTT. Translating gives CASSVWGPAQPQHF.